The 10 T cell receptor beta chains presented below share a single source sample, sequenced in a study of radiation and T cells in renal cell carcinoma. Sample time point: blood 4 weeks post-SBRT, at nephrectomy. Treatment denoted: 15 Gy SBRT to primary tumor, nephrectomy 4 weeks later. Produced via immunoSEQ multiplex PCR; TCRdb's table is partial and in-frame only. The sample carries around 170,000 clones, about 87% recorded once. The sample was blood, taken from a patient whose treatment included radiotherapy and nephrectomy. The receptors originated from a woman aged 50 to 60 with renal cell carcinoma.

On this clone itself: One end of the junction fails to match germline, which may point to a read error. The rearrangement uses TRBV7-9 and TRBJ2-5; no clear D. CDR1 is SEHNR and CDR2 is FQNEAQ in the germline V gene (reference sequence). CDR3 size: 11 residues. For the CDR3, the DNA is TGTGCCACCAGCAAACAGGAGACCCAGTACTTC. It specifies CATSKQETQYF.

This clone was seen only once. The V call is TRBV19, the J call TRBJ2-5; weak D call: TRBD2 (5 bases). The V and J ends lost 3 bases and 0 bases respectively, with 8 bases between them. Germline CDR1 is LNHDA and CDR2 is SQIVND (reference sequence). This CDR3 has 14 amino acids. The CDR3 loop reads CASSIPGYQETQYF. CDR3 nucleotides: TGTGCCAGTAGTATCCCGGGGTACCAAGAGACCCAGTACTTC.

The CDR3 reads CSVGVDGANVLTF. The CDR3 DNA reads as TGCAGCGTTGGGGTCGATGGGGCCAACGTCCTGACTTTC. The rearrangement uses TRBV29-1 and TRBJ2-6; D remains ambiguous. The germline CDR1 and CDR2 sequences are SQVTM and ANQGSEA. Trimming left V 4 bases short and J 3 bases short, with 7 bases between. The CDR3 length is 13 residues.

This chain connects TRBV29-1 to TRBJ2-2, with TRBD2 matching over 13 bases. The germline gives CDR1 SQVTM, CDR2 ANQGSEA. The CDR3 is 14 amino acids. V lost 7 bases and J lost 7; bases outside the gene matches: 6. CDR3 amino acids: CSAGTSGAVGELFF. CDR3 DNA: TGCAGCGCCGGGACTAGCGGGGCCGTCGGGGAGCTGTTTTTT.

The chain's CDR3 is CASSFTSGSYNEQFF. The CDR3 DNA reads as TGTGCCAGCAGCTTTACTAGCGGTTCCTACAATGAGCAGTTCTTC. The gene calls are TRBV7-8 and TRBJ2-1; TRBD2 matches at 8 bases. Looked up from germline, CDR1 is SGHVS and CDR2 is FQNEAQ. The CDR3 sequence is 15 residues long. V was clipped by 3 bases and J by 1 base; unmatched bases: 2.

V gene TRBV7-2 combines with J gene TRBJ1-1; no clear D gene. This CDR3 contains 14 residues. Germline lookup yields CDR1 SGHTA and CDR2 FQGNSA. V was cut by 4 bases and J by 3 bases, with 12 bases left in between. The CDR3, as DNA: TGTGCCAGCAGCTCCCAAAGGGTAGACACTGAAGCTTTCTTT. Protein product: CASSSQRVDTEAFF.

The count of this clone is one. This chain uses TRBV5-1 with TRBJ2-7; D gene uncertain. Germline CDR1 is SGHRS and CDR2 is YFSETQ. This CDR3 region has 16 residues. V lost 0 bases, J lost 0 bases, and 13 bases lay in between. This CDR3 reads CASSLVGISSSYEQYF. In DNA, the CDR3 is TGCGCCAGCAGCTTGGTTGGAATCTCGAGCTCCTACGAGCAGTACTTC.

The J gene is TRBJ2-1, the V gene TRBV7-8; TRBD2 matches at 9 bases. Germline-derived CDR1 and CDR2 are SGHVS and FQNEAQ. V was clipped by 6 bases and J by 2 bases; unmatched bases: 17. This CDR3 is 19 amino acids long. The CDR3 DNA follows: TGTGCCAGCAGTCATGAGGGCGGGGGGGCCGGAAGGCCCTACAATGAGCAGTTCTTC. Its protein product is CASSHEGGGAGRPYNEQFF.

This rearrangement joins TRBV7-2 to TRBJ2-7; 9 bases align to TRBD2. The germline gives CDR1 SGHTA, CDR2 FQGNSA. CDR3 size: 14 residues. V was clipped by 5 bases and J by 3 bases; unmatched bases: 5. The CDR3 loop reads CASSSGGTRYEQYF. The CDR3 DNA reads as TGTGCCAGCAGCAGCGGGGGGACGCGCTACGAGCAGTACTTC.

The chain combines TRBV4-3 with TRBJ1-4, with D perhaps TRBD1 (6 bases). The CDR3 has 16 residues. In germline, CDR1 is LGHNA, CDR2 YSLEER. V dropped 0 bases and J dropped 7 bases, with 15 bases sitting between them. The CDR3 loop is CASSQEKARGSEKLFF. CDR3 coding DNA: TGCGCCAGCAGCCAAGAGAAGGCCAGGGGCTCTGAAAAACTGTTTTTT.